Below, 18 T cell receptor beta chains from the same sample are listed, as sequenced in a study of low-dose radiotherapy and immunotherapy resistance in tumors. Described time point: before trial treatment. TRAV- and TRBV-specific primers primed first-strand cDNA, covering alpha and beta chains. Amplification of TCRs used a constant-region primer and V-primer adapter for 20 PCR cycles. TCRdb independently ran MiXCR on the reads; one entry per CDR3 protein. The table shows 80,000 to 95,000 distinct CDR3 sequences, with 8% to 10% occurring only once. The sequences come from PBMCs, collected before treatment. The receptors originated from a male donor with prostate cancer.

Many counts were recorded for this clonotype. The V and J genes are TRBV11-2 and TRBJ2-7; D not resolved. Trimming stripped 6 bases from V and 4 bases from J, with 19 bases between. Germline V gene sequence: CDR1 SGHAT, CDR2 FQNNGV. This CDR3 has 15 residues. The DNA of the CDR3 is TGTGCCAGCAGTTTTTTACTCTCCCGTGGTTACGAGCAGTACTTC. Residues: CASSFLLSRGYEQYF.

This clonotype was seen at least ten times. The chain recombines TRBV7-9 with TRBJ1-4, with a possible D match to TRBD1 (6 bases). Germline CDR1 SEHNR, CDR2 FQNEAQ (reference sequence). Trimming left V 1 base short and J 5 bases short, with 14 bases between. This CDR3 contains 16 residues. The CDR3 is CASSLVAGGTNEKLFF. DNA for the CDR3: TGTGCCAGCAGCTTAGTTGCGGGGGGCACAAATGAAAAACTGTTTTTT.

This clonotype was observed many times. The chain carries TRBV4-1 and TRBJ2-7; D is ambiguous. CDR1 is MGHRA and CDR2 is YSYEKL in the germline V gene. Deletions cut 0 bases from V and 4 bases from J, with 7 bases between. This CDR3 has 13 amino acids. The CDR3 nucleotides are TGCGCCAGCAGCCAAGAAGTCCGTTACGAGCAGTACTTC. This translates into CASSQEVRYEQYF.

At least ten counts were recorded for this clonotype. This rearrangement joins TRBV20-1 to TRBJ1-1; D uncertain. Trimming removed 3 bases at V and 4 bases at J, with 9 bases between. The CDR3 spans 12 residues. The germline V gene has CDR1 DFQATT and CDR2 SNEGSKA (reference sequence). In DNA form, the CDR3 reads TGCAGTGCTAGGAAGCGAGCCACTGAAGCTTTCTTT. Encoded protein: CSARKRATEAFF.

In this sample, this clonotype turned up many times. The CDR3 loop is CASTPSGGSRAFF. The CDR3 DNA is TGTGCCAGTACCCCATCCGGGGGCTCAAGAGCTTTCTTT. The chain is built from TRBV19 and TRBJ1-1, with D possibly TRBD1 on 6 matching bases. V lost 7 bases to trimming and J lost 10 bases, with 19 bases between them. CDR1 and CDR2 from the germline V gene are LNHDA and SQIVND (reference sequence). CDR3 length equals 13 residues.

In this sample, this clonotype turned up many times. CDR3 sequence: CASSLGQAGEQYF. The CDR3 DNA sequence: TGTGCCAGCAGCTTAGGGCAAGCTGGCGAGCAGTACTTC. This rearrangement joins TRBV11-1 to TRBJ2-7; no definite D call. Trimming removed 1 base from V and 6 bases from J, with 10 bases in between. The CDR3 runs to 13 residues. Looked up from germline, CDR1 is SGHAT and CDR2 is FQDESV (reference sequence). Full variable domain (outside the CDR3, taken from reference TRBV11-1 and TRBJ2-7): EAEVAQSPRYKITEKSQAVAFWCDPISGHATLYWYRQILGQGPELLVQFQDESVVDDSQLPKDRFSAERLKGVDSTLKIQPAELGDSAMYLCASSLGQAGEQYFGPGTRLTVT.

In its sample, this clonotype was seen many times. The V and J genes are TRBV10-3 and TRBJ2-1; 12 nucleotides match TRBD2. Germline V gene data show CDR1 as ENHRY and CDR2 as SYGVKD. V lost 2 bases, J lost 5 bases, and 4 bases stayed unmatched. The CDR3 runs to 16 residues. CDR3 region: CAISEVTSGSDNEQFF. Written as DNA, the CDR3 is TGTGCCATCAGTGAGGTGACTAGCGGGAGCGACAATGAGCAGTTCTTC.

The sample holds many counts of this clonotype. The V and J genes are TRBV19 and TRBJ2-6; 9 positions match TRBD1. This CDR3 region has 16 residues. Germline CDR1 and CDR2: LNHDA and SQIVND (reference sequence). With 7 bases clipped from V and 0 bases from J, the junction kept 4 bases outside the gene matches. CDR3 nucleotide sequence: TGTGCCAGTAATACAGGGGGCCTCTCTGGGGCCAACGTCCTGACTTTC. Its translation: CASNTGGLSGANVLTF.

This chain links TRBV4-1 with TRBJ2-3, with TRBD2 matching over 11 bases. The germline CDR1 and CDR2 sequences are MGHRA and YSYEKL. V dropped 0 bases and J dropped 1; count of bases not matched to a gene: 3. This CDR3 comprises 17 residues. The CDR3 coding sequence is TGCGCCAGCAGCCAAGATAGGGGACTAGCGGGCACAGATACGCAGTATTTT. Protein product: CASSQDRGLAGTDTQYF.

The chain links TRBV6-6 to TRBJ2-7; TRBD2 matches 14 bases. The CDR3 is 15 residues long. Germline V lookup: CDR1 MNHNY, CDR2 SVGAGI (reference sequence). CDR3: CGIKGTSGSPHEQYF. The CDR3 nucleotides read TGTGGCATCAAAGGGACTAGCGGGAGCCCCCACGAGCAGTACTTC.

Details on this clonotype: Since a far larger clone is one base different, this is likely a read error. The CDR3 loop reads CARSGVGDLYNEQFF. CDR3 nucleotides: TGTGCCAGAAGTGGAGTCGGAGATCTCTACAATGAGCAGTTCTTC. The chain is built from TRBV6-5 and TRBJ2-1; D unclear. From germline, CDR1 is MNHEY and CDR2 SVGAGI. This CDR3 is built from 15 residues. The V gene lost 9 bases and the J gene lost 3 bases, with 18 bases spanning the gap.

This clonotype was detected ten times or more. The J gene is TRBJ1-1, the V gene TRBV29-1, with D possibly being TRBD1 (6 bases). With 7 bases removed from V and 0 bases from J, the gap between germline ends came to 15 bases. Germline CDR1 and CDR2: SQVTM and ANQGSEA. The CDR3 is made up of 14 amino acids. The CDR3 is CSATGSAMNTEAFF. The CDR3 DNA reads TGCAGCGCTACAGGGTCCGCCATGAACACTGAAGCTTTCTTT.

This clonotype was counted ten times or more. This chain joins TRBV6-5 and TRBJ2-2, with TRBD2 matching 7 bases. In germline, CDR1 is MNHEY, CDR2 SVGAGI. The CDR3 contains 14 residues. V dropped 5 bases and J dropped 4; count of bases not matched to a gene: 4. As DNA, the CDR3 is TGTGCCAGCAGTCGGGACTACTCCACCGGGGAGCTGTTTTTT. It yields the protein CASSRDYSTGELFF.

This clonotype was counted many times. J is TRBJ2-1 and V is TRBV20-1, with no clear D. Per the germline V gene, CDR1 is DFQATT and CDR2 is SNEGSKA (reference sequence). V gave up 5 bases and J gave up 4 bases, with 18 bases separating them. This CDR3 has 15 residues. The CDR3 sequence is CSAGPASAVYNEQFF. The CDR3 coding sequence is TGCAGTGCTGGCCCCGCCTCCGCCGTATACAATGAGCAGTTCTTC.

V and J are TRBV2 and TRBJ2-2, with a possible D match to TRBD2 (6 bases). The CDR3 extends over 14 amino acids. Germline V gene sequence: CDR1 SNHLY, CDR2 FYNNEI. Deletions cut 7 bases from V and 8 bases from J, with 17 bases between. The CDR3 nucleotides read TGTGCCAGCACAATAGCGGACCGTGGAGGGGAGCTGTTTTTT. Translation: CASTIADRGGELFF.

This clonotype was picked up many times. The V and J genes are TRBV30 and TRBJ2-3; 7 positions agree with TRBD2. From germline, CDR1 is GTSNPN and CDR2 SVGIG (reference sequence). The CDR3 consists of 14 residues. V shed 3 bases and J 3 bases; nucleotides not matched to a gene: 6. DNA of the CDR3: TGTGCCTGGAGAAGCGGGACCCCAACAGATACGCAGTATTTT. As protein: CAWRSGTPTDTQYF.

This clonotype was seen repeatedly, ten times or more. CDR3 DNA: TGTGCCAGCAGCTGGGACTATAACACCGGGGAGCTGTTTTTT. Protein sequence: CASSWDYNTGELFF. V gene TRBV6-2 or TRBV6-3 combines with J gene TRBJ2-2; TRBD2 matches at 7 bases. There are 14 residues in the CDR3. Germline CDR1 reads MNHEY; CDR2 reads SVGEGT. Trimming cost V 6 bases and J 2 bases; bases outside gene matches: 3.

This chain joins TRBV27 and TRBJ2-5; 7 bases are shared with TRBD1. Germline V gene data show CDR1 as MNHEY and CDR2 as SMNVEV (reference sequence). CDR3 length: 16 amino acids. After removal of 0 bases from V and 2 bases from J, the junction contained 6 bases not matched to a gene. Here the CDR3 DNA reads TGTGCCAGCAGTTTATCATTCGGGACAGTTCAAGAGACCCAGTACTTC. Residues: CASSLSFGTVQETQYF.